These 18 T cell receptor beta chains were sequenced from one sample in a study of T cell responses to AZD1222 COVID-19 vaccine. The data were produced by immunoSEQ multiplex PCR, yet TCRdb's version contains in-frame clones alone and is incomplete. Of 150,000 or so clones in the sample, roughly 92% were seen once. Sequenced here: peripheral blood, sampled on day 0 of AZD1222 vaccination. These receptors came from an adult in good health.

This chain uses TRBV6-5 with TRBJ1-2; D gene uncertain. In germline, CDR1 is MNHEY, CDR2 SVGAGI. Between the trimmed V and J ends, which lost 8 bases and 3 bases, there was a span of 13 bases. CDR3 length: 13 amino acids. CDR3 in amino acids: CASHPPTYYGYTF. In DNA form, the CDR3 reads TGTGCCAGCCACCCCCCGACCTACTATGGCTACACCTTC.

J is TRBJ2-5 and V is TRBV3-1 (or the pseudogene TRBV3-2), with TRBD2 matching over 9 bases. V was pared by 0 bases and J by 7 bases, with 12 bases of the junction left unmatched. Germline CDR1 reads LGHDT; CDR2 reads YNNKEL (reference sequence). The CDR3 sequence is 17 residues long. CDR3 amino acids: CASSQELATSGHGTQYF. CDR3 DNA: TGTGCCAGCAGCCAAGAATTGGCGACTAGCGGTCATGGGACCCAGTACTTC.

This chain links TRBV5-1 with TRBJ2-1; the D is unclear. This CDR3 spans 12 amino acids. Germline values: CDR1 SGHRS, CDR2 YFSETQ. Trimming shortened V by 1 base and J by 9 bases, and 8 bases separated the two germline ends. For the CDR3, the DNA is TGCGCCAGCAGCTTGTCAGGCGTTGAGCAGTTCTTC. This translates into CASSLSGVEQFF. The variable domain in full, completed from reference TRBV5-1 and TRBJ2-1, reads KAGVTQTPRYLIKTRGQQVTLSCSPISGHRSVSWYQQTPGQGLQFLFEYFSETQRNKGNFPGRFSGRQFSNSRSEMNVSTLELGDSALYLCASSLSGVEQFFGPGTRLTVL.

This chain links TRBV7-2 with TRBJ2-5, with no clear D. The CDR3 is 13 amino acids. Germline-derived CDR1 and CDR2 are SGHTA and FQGNSA. Trimming removed 1 base at V and 5 bases at J, with 8 bases between. The DNA for the CDR3 is TGTGCCAGCAGCTTAGGCCAGGCGGAGACCCAGTACTTC. Amino acids: CASSLGQAETQYF.

The V and J genes are TRBV27 and TRBJ1-2, with D perhaps TRBD1 (6 bases). Trimming left V 4 bases short and J 8 bases short, with 14 bases between. This CDR3 has 13 amino acids. Germline values: CDR1 MNHEY, CDR2 SMNVEV (reference sequence). CDR3 sequence: CASSWGAGGGYTF. The CDR3 DNA sequence: TGTGCCAGCAGTTGGGGGGCGGGAGGGGGCTACACCTTC.

V gene TRBV10-3 combines with J gene TRBJ1-2; a weak D match, TRBD1 (6 bases). In germline, CDR1 is ENHRY, CDR2 SYGVKD. This CDR3 is 12 amino acids long. V was shortened by 8 bases and J by 1 base, with 8 bases between the two germline ends. The DNA of the CDR3 is TGTGCCATCGGGACAAGTAACTATGGCTACACCTTC. It specifies CAIGTSNYGYTF.

The chain recombines TRBV4-2 with TRBJ2-3; 8 positions match TRBD2. CDR3 length: 17 amino acids. Trimming took 1 base from V and 1 from J; bases not matched to a gene: 7. The germline CDR1 and CDR2 sequences are LGHNA and YNFKEQ. Here the CDR3 DNA reads TGTGCCAGCAGCCAAGGCCAGCGGGAGTTCGGCACAGATACGCAGTATTTT. As protein: CASSQGQREFGTDTQYF.

The chain recombines TRBV11-2 with TRBJ2-1; the D is unclear. V was pared by 5 bases and J by 8 bases, with 10 bases between. CDR1 SGHAT and CDR2 FQNNGV come from the germline V gene. CDR3 length equals 12 residues. Here the CDR3 DNA reads TGTGCCAGCAGCCAAAATCTATATGAGCAGTTCTTC. Protein sequence: CASSQNLYEQFF.

The rearrangement uses TRBV29-1 and TRBJ1-2, with a weak D call TRBD1 (5 bases). V gave up 3 bases and J gave up 6 bases, with 14 bases separating them. The CDR3 extends over 13 amino acids. CDR1 and CDR2 (germline): SQVTM, ANQGSEA. The CDR3 loop is CSVEYRSTDGYTF. CDR3 DNA sequence: TGCAGCGTTGAGTACAGGTCGACGGATGGCTACACCTTC.

This chain uses TRBV13 with TRBJ2-7; 8 bases match TRBD2. Germline loops: CDR1 PRHDT, CDR2 FYEKMQ (reference sequence). This CDR3 comprises 16 residues. Losses at the gene ends were 4 bases for V and 5 bases for J; bases not matched to a gene: 13. CDR3 sequence reads: CASSSETSGGLDEQYF. The CDR3, as DNA: TGTGCCAGCAGCTCCGAAACGTCGGGGGGGCTGGACGAGCAGTACTTC. The entire variable domain, with the rest obtained from reference TRBV13 and TRBJ2-7, is as follows: AAGVIQSPRHLIKEKRETATLKCYPIPRHDTVYWYQQGPGQDPQFLISFYEKMQSDKGSIPDRFSAQQFSDYHSELNMSSLELGDSALYFCASSSETSGGLDEQYFGPGTRLTVT.

V gene TRBV6-5 combines with J gene TRBJ2-7; 10 bases align to TRBD2. V trimming: 10 bases; J trimming: 1 base; junction bases outside the gene matches: 7. Germline V gene lookup returns CDR1 MNHEY and CDR2 SVGAGI. The CDR3 length is 14 residues. The CDR3 DNA reads as TGTGCCACCGCTAGCGGGAGAAGGTCCTACGAGCAGTACTTC. Residues: CATASGRRSYEQYF.

The chain links TRBV29-1 to TRBJ1-5; D is unclear. The CDR3 totals 16 residues. Per the germline V gene, CDR1 is SQVTM and CDR2 is ANQGSEA. Trimming took 0 bases from V and 0 from J, leaving 12 bases between them. This CDR3 reads CSVEEDRPGSNQPQHF. CDR3 nucleotides: TGCAGCGTTGAAGAGGACCGGCCTGGTAGCAATCAGCCCCAGCATTTT.

The V and J genes are TRBV5-5 and TRBJ1-1; no reliable D call. V dropped 4 bases and J dropped 3 bases, with 16 bases sitting between them. CDR3 length: 15 residues. Germline V lookup: CDR1 SGHKS, CDR2 YYEKEE (reference sequence). The DNA for the CDR3 is TGTGCCAGCAGCCGAACACCGTATCGGGACACTGAAGCTTTCTTT. Protein product: CASSRTPYRDTEAFF. Looking up the rest from reference TRBV5-5 and TRBJ1-1 gives the full variable domain: DAGVTQSPTHLIKTRGQQVTLRCSPISGHKSVSWYQQVLGQGPQFIFQYYEKEERGRGNFPDRFSARQFPNYSSELNVNALLLGDSALYLCASSRTPYRDTEAFFGQGTRLTVV.

This chain connects TRBV10-3 to TRBJ1-1, with no clear D. Per the germline V gene, CDR1 is ENHRY and CDR2 is SYGVKD. The V and J ends lost 11 bases and 4 bases respectively, with 26 bases between them. The CDR3 has 16 amino acids. The CDR3 region is CAPHVEHRRNSTEAFF. As DNA, the CDR3 is TGTGCCCCCCACGTCGAGCATAGACGAAATAGCACTGAAGCTTTCTTT.

The rearrangement links TRBV3-1 (or the pseudogene TRBV3-2) to TRBJ2-1, with a weak D call TRBD2 (5 bases). The ends were cut back, 6 bases at V and 4 bases at J, with 13 bases in the middle. The CDR3 runs to 14 residues. Germline values: CDR1 LGHDT, CDR2 YNNKEL (reference sequence). The CDR3 sequence is CASSTVSGYNEQFF. The CDR3 coding sequence is TGTGCCAGCAGTACAGTATCGGGGTACAATGAGCAGTTCTTC.

The chain carries TRBV12-1 and TRBJ1-5; whether TRBD1, the table's D call, matches the DNA was not checked. TRBV12-1 constitutes a pseudogene. The CDR3 extends over 15 amino acids. The CDR3 here is CASSLGQGDNQPQHF. The CDR3, as DNA: TGTGCCAGCAGCTTGGGACAGGGTGACAATCAGCCCCAGCATTTT.

This sequence joins TRBV6-1 and TRBJ1-5; D gene ambiguous. Germline V gene lookup returns CDR1 MNHNS and CDR2 SASEGT. Between the trimmed V and J ends, which lost 0 bases and 9 bases, there was a span of 9 bases. This CDR3 region has 13 residues. CDR3 protein: CASSEALRGPQHF. CDR3 nucleotide sequence: TGTGCCAGCAGTGAAGCGCTCCGGGGGCCCCAGCATTTT.

The CDR3 loop reads CASTLSWGTEAFF. The DNA for the CDR3 is TGTGCCAGCACCCTTTCGTGGGGAACCGAAGCTTTCTTT. This rearrangement joins TRBV5-5 to TRBJ1-1; D not certain. Per germline, CDR1 SGHKS and CDR2 YYEKEE (reference sequence). V lost 6 bases and J 8 bases, leaving 17 bases between the germline ends. CDR3 length equals 13 residues.